This TCR beta chain was found in a study of metastatic and nonmetastatic thyroid tumors. There are a few counts of this clone. This may be a read error, as it is one base from a much larger clone. This specimen includes other DNA sequences encoding the same CDR3. Patients had received no treatment of any kind before thyroid surgery. Trimming stripped 5 bases from V and 5 bases from J, with 15 bases between. Germline CDR1 SQVTM, CDR2 ANQGSEA. This CDR3 region has 14 residues. From the PCR reads, TCRdb re-called clones with MiXCR. The sample includes tens of thousands of clones, 17% of them seen just once.

This TCR derives from a female donor with papillary thyroid cancer or a benign thyroid nodule (not recorded which). Some clones in this sample may be carry-over from other donors' samples. The chain has TRBV29-1 and TRBJ1-4; TRBD1 is a possible D gene (5 bases). Sequenced input: tumor tissue. The CDR3 region is CSVTTGTVNEKLFF. In DNA, the CDR3 is TGCAGCGTTACAACCGGGACGGTGAATGAAAAACTGTTTTTT. The full variable domain, its missing parts supplied by reference TRBV29-1 and TRBJ1-4, is SAVISQKPSRDICQRGTSLTIQCQVDSQVTMMFWYRQQPGQSLTLIATANQGSEATYESGFVIDKFPISRPNLTFSTLTVSNMSPEDSSIYLCSVTTGTVNEKLFFGSGTQLSVL.